This T cell receptor (beta chain) was documented in a study of blood T cell repertoires in COVID-19. The germline CDR1 and CDR2 sequences are SNHLY and FYNNEI. The CDR3 sequence is 15 residues long. V shed 6 bases and J shed 5 bases, with 19 bases lying between them. Assay used: immunoSEQ multiplex PCR; TCRdb lists only in-frame clones, some missing. The repertoire holds some 150,000 clones, with just over 85% as singletons. Sample: peripheral blood. This receptor was obtained from a man between 65 and 80 years old with acute or convalescent COVID-19. The rearrangement joins TRBV2 to TRBJ2-5, with D tentatively TRBD2 (6 bases). This CDR3 is CASRDPTRVGETQYF. The CDR3 bases are TGTGCCAGCAGGGACCCGACTAGGGTCGGGGAGACCCAGTACTTC.